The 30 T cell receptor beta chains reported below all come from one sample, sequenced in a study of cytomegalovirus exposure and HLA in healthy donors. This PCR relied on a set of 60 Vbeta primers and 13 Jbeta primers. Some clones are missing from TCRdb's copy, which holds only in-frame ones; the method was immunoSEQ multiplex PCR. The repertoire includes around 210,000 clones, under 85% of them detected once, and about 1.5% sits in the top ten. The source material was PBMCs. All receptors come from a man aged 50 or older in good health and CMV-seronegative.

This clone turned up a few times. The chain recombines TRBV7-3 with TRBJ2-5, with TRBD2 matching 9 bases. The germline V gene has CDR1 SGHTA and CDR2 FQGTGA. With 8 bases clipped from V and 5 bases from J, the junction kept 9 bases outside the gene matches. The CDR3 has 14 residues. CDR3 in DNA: TGTGCCAGCTCGGGTAGCGGGAGATATGAGACCCAGTACTTC. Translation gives CASSGSGRYETQYF.

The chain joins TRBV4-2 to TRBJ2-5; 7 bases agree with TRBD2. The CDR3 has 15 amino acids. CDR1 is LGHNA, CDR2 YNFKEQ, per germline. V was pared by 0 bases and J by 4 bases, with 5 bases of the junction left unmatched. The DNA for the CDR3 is TGTGCCAGCAGCCAAGATTTAAGCGGGATAGAGACCCAGTACTTC. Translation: CASSQDLSGIETQYF.

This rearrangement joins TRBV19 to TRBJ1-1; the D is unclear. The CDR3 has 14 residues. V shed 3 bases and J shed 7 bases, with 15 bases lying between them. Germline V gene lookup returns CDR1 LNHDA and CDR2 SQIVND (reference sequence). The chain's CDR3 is CASSISLLGGEAFF. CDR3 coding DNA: TGTGCCAGTAGTATCTCACTACTTGGTGGTGAAGCTTTCTTT.

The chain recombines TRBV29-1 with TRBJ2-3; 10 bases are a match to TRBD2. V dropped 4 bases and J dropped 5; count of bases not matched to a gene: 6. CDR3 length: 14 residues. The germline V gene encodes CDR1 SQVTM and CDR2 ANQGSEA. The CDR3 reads CSVGLAGSGDTQYF. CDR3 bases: TGCAGCGTTGGACTAGCGGGTTCTGGAGATACGCAGTATTTT.

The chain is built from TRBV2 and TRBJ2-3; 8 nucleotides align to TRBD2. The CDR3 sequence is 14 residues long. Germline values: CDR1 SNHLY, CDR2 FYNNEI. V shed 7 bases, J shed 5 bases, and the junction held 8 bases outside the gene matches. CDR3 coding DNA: TGTGCCAGCAATATCAATCTAGCGGGAGATACGCAGTATTTT. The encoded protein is CASNINLAGDTQYF.

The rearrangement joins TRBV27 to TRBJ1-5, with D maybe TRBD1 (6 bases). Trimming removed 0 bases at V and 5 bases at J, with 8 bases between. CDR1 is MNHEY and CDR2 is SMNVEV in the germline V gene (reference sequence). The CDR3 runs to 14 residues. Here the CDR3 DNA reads TGTGCCAGCAGTTTATCGGACAGAGATCAGCCCCAGCATTTT. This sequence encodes CASSLSDRDQPQHF.

CDR3 region: CASSPARETQYF. The CDR3 DNA is TGTGCCAGCTCACCAGCTAGGGAGACCCAGTACTTC. The chain recombines TRBV18 with TRBJ2-5; D gene unclear. The CDR3 contains 12 residues. The V gene's germline CDR1 is KGHSH and CDR2 LQKENI. V lost 2 bases and J lost 5, with 6 bases in between.

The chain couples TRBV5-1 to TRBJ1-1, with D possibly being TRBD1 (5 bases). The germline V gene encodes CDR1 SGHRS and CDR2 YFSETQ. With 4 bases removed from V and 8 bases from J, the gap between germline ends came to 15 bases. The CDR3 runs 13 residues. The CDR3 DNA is TGCGCCAGCAGCCGGGGGGAACAAGTAGAAGCTTTCTTT. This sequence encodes CASSRGEQVEAFF.

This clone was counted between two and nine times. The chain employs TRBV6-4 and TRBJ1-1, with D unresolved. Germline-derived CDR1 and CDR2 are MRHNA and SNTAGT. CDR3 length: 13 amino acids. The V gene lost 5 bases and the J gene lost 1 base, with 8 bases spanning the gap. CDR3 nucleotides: TGTGCCAGCAGTCGTACAGAGAACACTGAAGCTTTCTTT. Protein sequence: CASSRTENTEAFF.

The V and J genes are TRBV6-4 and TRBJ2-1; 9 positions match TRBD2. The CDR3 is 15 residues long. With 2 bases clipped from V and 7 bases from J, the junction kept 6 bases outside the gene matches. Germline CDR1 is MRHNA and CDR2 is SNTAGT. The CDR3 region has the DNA TGTGCCAGCAGTGACGGCGGGAGGGCCTGGAATGAGCAGTTCTTC. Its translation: CASSDGGRAWNEQFF.

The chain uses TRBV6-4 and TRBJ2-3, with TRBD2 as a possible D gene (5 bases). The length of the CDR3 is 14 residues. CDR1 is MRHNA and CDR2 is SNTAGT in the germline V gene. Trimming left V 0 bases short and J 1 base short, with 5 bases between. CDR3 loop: CASSDSGGTDTQYF. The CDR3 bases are TGTGCCAGCAGTGACTCGGGAGGCACAGATACGCAGTATTTT.

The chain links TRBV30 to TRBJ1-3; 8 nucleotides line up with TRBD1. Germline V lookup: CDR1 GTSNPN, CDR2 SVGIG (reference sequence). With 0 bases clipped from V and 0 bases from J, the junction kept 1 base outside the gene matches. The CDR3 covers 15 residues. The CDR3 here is CAWSVDRGSGNTIYF. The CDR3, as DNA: TGTGCCTGGAGTGTCGACAGGGGCTCTGGAAACACCATATATTTT.

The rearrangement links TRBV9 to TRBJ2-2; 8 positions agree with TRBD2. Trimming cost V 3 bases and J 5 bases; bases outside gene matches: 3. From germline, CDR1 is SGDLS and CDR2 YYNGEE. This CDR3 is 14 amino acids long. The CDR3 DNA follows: TGTGCCAGCAGCGCGATAGCGGGAACCGGGGAGCTGTTTTTT. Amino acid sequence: CASSAIAGTGELFF.

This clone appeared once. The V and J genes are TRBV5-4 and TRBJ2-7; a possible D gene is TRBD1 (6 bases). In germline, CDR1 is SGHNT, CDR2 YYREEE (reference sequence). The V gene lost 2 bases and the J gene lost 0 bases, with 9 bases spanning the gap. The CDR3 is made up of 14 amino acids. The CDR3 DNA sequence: TGTGCCAGCAGCTTCATAGGGGGCTCCTACGAGCAGTACTTC. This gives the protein CASSFIGGSYEQYF.

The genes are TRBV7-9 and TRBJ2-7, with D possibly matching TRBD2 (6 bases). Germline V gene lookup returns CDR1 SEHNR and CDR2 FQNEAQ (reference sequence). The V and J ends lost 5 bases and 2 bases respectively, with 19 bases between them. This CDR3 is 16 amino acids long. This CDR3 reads CASSLTTGTVAYEQYF. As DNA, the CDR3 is TGTGCCAGCAGCCTAACGACCGGGACTGTAGCCTACGAGCAGTACTTC.

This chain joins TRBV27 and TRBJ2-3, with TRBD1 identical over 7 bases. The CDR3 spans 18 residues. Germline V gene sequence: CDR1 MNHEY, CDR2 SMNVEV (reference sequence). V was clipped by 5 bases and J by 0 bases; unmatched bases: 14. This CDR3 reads CASSHRTGSPSSTDTQYF. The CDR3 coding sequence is TGTGCCAGCAGTCACAGGACAGGAAGCCCGTCTAGCACAGATACGCAGTATTTT.

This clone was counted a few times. The CDR3 reads CASRYGTASNQPQHF. As DNA, the CDR3 is TGTGCCAGCAGATACGGGACAGCAAGCAATCAGCCCCAGCATTTT. The genes are TRBV6-1 and TRBJ1-5, with 7 bases fitting TRBD1. With V trimmed by 6 bases and J by 1 base, 6 bases remained unmatched. Germline V gene lookup returns CDR1 MNHNS and CDR2 SASEGT. This CDR3 is built from 15 residues.

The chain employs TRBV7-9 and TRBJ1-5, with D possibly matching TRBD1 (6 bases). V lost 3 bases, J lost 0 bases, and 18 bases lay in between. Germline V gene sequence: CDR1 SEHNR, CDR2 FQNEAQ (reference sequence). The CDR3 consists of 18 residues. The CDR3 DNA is TGTGCCAGCAGCTTCGGACAGCCCGGGGGGTATAGCAATCAGCCCCAGCATTTT. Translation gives CASSFGQPGGYSNQPQHF. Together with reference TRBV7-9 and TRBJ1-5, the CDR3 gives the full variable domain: DTGVSQNPRHKITKRGQNVTFRCDPISEHNRLYWYRQTLGQGPEFLTYFQNEAQLEKSRLLSDRFSAERPKGSFSTLEIQRTEQGDSAMYLCASSFGQPGGYSNQPQHFGDGTRLSIL.

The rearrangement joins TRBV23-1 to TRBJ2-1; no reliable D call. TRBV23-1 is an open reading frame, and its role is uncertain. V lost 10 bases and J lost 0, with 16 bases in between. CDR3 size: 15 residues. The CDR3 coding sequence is TGCGCCACCCCCCGCGGCCGGAGCTCCTACAATGAGCAGTTCTTC. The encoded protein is CATPRGRSSYNEQFF.

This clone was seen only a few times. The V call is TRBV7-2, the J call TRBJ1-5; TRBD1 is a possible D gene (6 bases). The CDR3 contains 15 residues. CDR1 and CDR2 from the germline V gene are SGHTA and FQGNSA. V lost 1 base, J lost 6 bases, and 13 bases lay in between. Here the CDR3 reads CASSLERGKGQPQHF. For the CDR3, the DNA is TGTGCCAGCAGCTTAGAGAGGGGGAAGGGTCAGCCCCAGCATTTT.

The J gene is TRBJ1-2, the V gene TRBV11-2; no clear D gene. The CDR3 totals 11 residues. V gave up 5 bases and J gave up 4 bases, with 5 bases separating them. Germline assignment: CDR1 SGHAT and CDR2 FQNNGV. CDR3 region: CASSIGYGYTF. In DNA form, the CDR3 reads TGTGCCAGCAGCATCGGCTATGGCTACACCTTC.

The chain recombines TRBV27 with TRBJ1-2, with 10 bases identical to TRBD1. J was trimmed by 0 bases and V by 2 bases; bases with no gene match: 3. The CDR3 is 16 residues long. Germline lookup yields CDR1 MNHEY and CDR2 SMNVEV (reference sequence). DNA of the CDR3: TGTGCCAGCAGTTTAAGGGGACAGGGGACTAACTATGGCTACACCTTC. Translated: CASSLRGQGTNYGYTF.

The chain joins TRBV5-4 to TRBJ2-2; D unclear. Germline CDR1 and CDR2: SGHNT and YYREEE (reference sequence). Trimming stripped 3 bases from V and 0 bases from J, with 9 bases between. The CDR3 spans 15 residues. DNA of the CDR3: TGTGCCAGCAGCTACCTAATCGCGAACACCGGGGAGCTGTTTTTT. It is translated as CASSYLIANTGELFF.

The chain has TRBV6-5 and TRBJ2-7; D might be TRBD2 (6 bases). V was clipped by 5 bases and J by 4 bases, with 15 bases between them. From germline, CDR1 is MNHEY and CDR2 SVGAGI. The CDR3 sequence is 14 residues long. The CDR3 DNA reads TGTGCCAGCAGTCCCCAGGAGGGGAGGTACGAGCAGTACTTC. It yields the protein CASSPQEGRYEQYF.

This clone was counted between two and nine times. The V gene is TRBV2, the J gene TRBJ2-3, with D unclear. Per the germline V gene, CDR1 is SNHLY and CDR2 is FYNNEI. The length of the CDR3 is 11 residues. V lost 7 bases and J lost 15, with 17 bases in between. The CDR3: CASTFIQSVYF. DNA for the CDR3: TGTGCCAGCACATTCATACAGTCGGTATATTTT.

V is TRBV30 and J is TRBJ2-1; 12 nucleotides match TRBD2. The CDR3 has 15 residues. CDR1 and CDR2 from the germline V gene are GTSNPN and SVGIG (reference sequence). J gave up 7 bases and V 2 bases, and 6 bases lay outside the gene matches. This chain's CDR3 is CAWSPLAGGVNEQFF. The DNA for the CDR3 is TGTGCCTGGAGTCCCCTAGCGGGAGGGGTTAATGAGCAGTTCTTC.

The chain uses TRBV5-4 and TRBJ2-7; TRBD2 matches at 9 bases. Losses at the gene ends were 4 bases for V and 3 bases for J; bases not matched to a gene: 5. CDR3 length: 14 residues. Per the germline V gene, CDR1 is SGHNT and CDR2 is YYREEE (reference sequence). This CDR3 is CASSPGLANYEQYF. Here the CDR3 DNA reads TGTGCCAGCAGCCCGGGACTAGCCAACTACGAGCAGTACTTC. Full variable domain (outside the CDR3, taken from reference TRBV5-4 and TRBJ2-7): ETGVTQSPTHLIKTRGQQVTLRCSSQSGHNTVSWYQQALGQGPQFIFQYYREEENGRGNFPPRFSGLQFPNYSSELNVNALELDDSALYLCASSPGLANYEQYFGPGTRLTVT.

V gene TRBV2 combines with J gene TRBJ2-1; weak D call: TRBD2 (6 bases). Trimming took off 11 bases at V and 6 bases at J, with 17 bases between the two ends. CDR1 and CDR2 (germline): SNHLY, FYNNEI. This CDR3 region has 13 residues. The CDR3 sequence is CAGETGALNEQFF. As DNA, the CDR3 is TGTGCCGGGGAAACGGGAGCGCTCAATGAGCAGTTCTTC. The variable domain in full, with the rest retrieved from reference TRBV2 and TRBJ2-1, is EPEVTQTPSHQVTQMGQEVILRCVPISNHLYFYWYRQILGQKVEFLVSFYNNEISEKSEIFDDQFSVERPDGSNFTLKIRSTKLEDSAMYFCAGETGALNEQFFGPGTRLTVL.

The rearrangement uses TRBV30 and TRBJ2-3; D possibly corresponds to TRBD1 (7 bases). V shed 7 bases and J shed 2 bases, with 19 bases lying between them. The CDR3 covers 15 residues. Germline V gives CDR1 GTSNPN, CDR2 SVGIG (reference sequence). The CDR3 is CAYSSGGTVTDTQYF. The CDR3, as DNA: TGTGCCTATAGTTCCGGCGGGACAGTCACAGATACGCAGTATTTT.

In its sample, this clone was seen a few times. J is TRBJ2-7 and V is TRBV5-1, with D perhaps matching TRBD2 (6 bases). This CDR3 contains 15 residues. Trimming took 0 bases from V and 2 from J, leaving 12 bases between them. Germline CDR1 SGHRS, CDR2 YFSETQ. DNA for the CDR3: TGCGCCAGCAGCTTGGAGGGCGGGGAAACCTACGAGCAGTACTTC. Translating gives CASSLEGGETYEQYF.